This T cell receptor beta chain was documented in a study of cytomegalovirus exposure and HLA in healthy donors. Study as a whole: Among the approximately 400 donors who were genotyped, approximately 83% fell in the genetic ancestry cluster that is associated with self-reported Caucasian donors. Study observations and caveats: A cluster of highly shared sequence variants was likely a sequencing artifact. An analysis done earlier found most TCR beta V segments productive about 87% or about 30% of the time.

The primer mix had 60 Vbeta and 13 Jbeta primers. Assay used: immunoSEQ multiplex PCR; TCRdb lists only in-frame clones, some missing. This sample yields around 200,000 clones, of which more than 65% are seen a single time; 3.1% belongs to the top ten. This clone was seen a few times. What it recognizes is unknown. The TCR comes from a woman younger than 45 in good health and CMV-seropositive. Material: PBMCs.

The DNA of the CDR3 is TGTGCCAGCAGCTTACAGGGGGGCAATCAGCCCCAGCATTTT. Translation gives CASSLQGGNQPQHF. This chain links TRBV5-5 with TRBJ1-5, with TRBD1 matching 8 bases. The trim removed 2 bases at V and 2 bases at J, leaving 0 bases unmatched. Germline V gene lookup returns CDR1 SGHKS and CDR2 YYEKEE (reference sequence). This CDR3 has 14 residues.